Below are 30 T cell receptor beta chains sequenced from a single sample in a study of regulatory dendritic cells for organ transplantation (dated by TCRdb to the late 2010s). Sorted T cell subsets were CFSE-labeled and co-cultured for under 6 days with allogeneic regulatory or mature dendritic cells at a 1:10 DC:T ratio. What these receptors recognize is not known. Libraries came from the immunoSEQ multiplex PCR assay. TCRdb mirrors the immuneACCESS table, restricted to in-frame sequences. Some clones are absent from its copies; in checked studies, under half trace to an unresolved V gene, and the reason for the others is unknown. This sample comprises roughly 12,000 clones, roughly 90% of them detected only once. The leading ten clones occupy more than 0.35% of the sample. Material for sequencing was naive CD8+ T cells from blood cultured with dendritic cells. The cell subset or site label, read with the paper, signifies: CD45RA+ naive T cells. These receptors all stem from a human donor in good health.

The V gene is TRBV27, the J gene TRBJ2-7; maybe TRBD2 (6 bases). Between the trimmed V and J ends, which lost 3 bases and 7 bases, there was a span of 10 bases. Per the germline V gene, CDR1 is MNHEY and CDR2 is SMNVEV (reference sequence). This CDR3 comprises 12 residues. The DNA for the CDR3 is TGTGCCAGCAGTTTGGGCGCGGGGGAGCAGTACTTC. Its protein is CASSLGAGEQYF.

This clone was picked up a small number of times. The V and J genes are TRBV10-3 and TRBJ1-2; weak D call: TRBD1 (6 bases). Germline V gene lookup returns CDR1 ENHRY and CDR2 SYGVKD. Trimming shortened V by 3 bases and J by 6 bases, and 14 bases separated the two germline ends. This CDR3 region has 14 residues. The CDR3 sequence is CAISETGPLDGYTF. For the CDR3, the DNA is TGTGCCATCAGTGAAACAGGGCCCTTAGATGGCTACACCTTC.

The gene calls are TRBV5-1 and TRBJ2-7; D perhaps matches TRBD2 (6 bases). The germline V and J ends were trimmed by 1 base and 3 bases, with 8 bases remaining between them. Germline V lookup: CDR1 SGHRS, CDR2 YFSETQ. This CDR3 is 13 amino acids long. CDR3 region: CASSLSGRYEQYF. CDR3 DNA sequence: TGCGCCAGCAGCTTGAGCGGGCGCTACGAGCAGTACTTC.

This clone was observed a handful of times. V is TRBV5-4 and J is TRBJ1-1; D is possibly TRBD1 (6 bases). Trimming left V 3 bases short and J 6 bases short, with 15 bases between. The CDR3 is 14 residues long. Germline assignment: CDR1 SGHNT and CDR2 YYREEE (reference sequence). The DNA of the CDR3 is TGTGCCAGCAGCTCAAGCAAACCAGGGGCTGAAGCTTTCTTT. Its translation is CASSSSKPGAEAFF.

The genes are TRBV19 and TRBJ2-5; the D is unclear. The end of the DNA is better explained by TRBJ2-7, so the J call may be wrong. The CDR3 extends over 14 amino acids. Germline V gives CDR1 LNHDA, CDR2 SQIVND (reference sequence). The CDR3 protein is CASSNPWPDYEQYF. CDR3 DNA: TGTGCCAGTAGCAACCCCTGGCCGGACTACGAGCAGTACTTC.

This chain links TRBV27 with TRBJ1-1; D not resolved. CDR1 MNHEY and CDR2 SMNVEV come from the germline V gene (reference sequence). Trimming pared 2 bases from V and 1 base from J, leaving 5 bases between. This CDR3 spans 13 amino acids. CDR3 in DNA: TGTGCCAGCAGTTTAACAGCGAACACTGAAGCTTTCTTT. It translates to CASSLTANTEAFF.

This chain links TRBV6-6 with TRBJ1-1, with D uncertain. Germline V gene sequence: CDR1 MNHNY, CDR2 SVGAGI (reference sequence). The CDR3 loop spans 14 amino acids. Between the trimmed V and J ends, which lost 3 bases and 5 bases, there was a span of 13 bases. The CDR3 coding sequence is TGTGCCAGCAGTTATCTCGGGGTACGGACTGAAGCTTTCTTT. Translating gives CASSYLGVRTEAFF.

Only one count was recorded for this clone. This rearrangement joins TRBV7-6 to TRBJ1-3, with D tentatively TRBD1 (6 bases). This CDR3 has 16 residues. The germline gives CDR1 SGHVS, CDR2 FNYEAQ. Trimming took off 5 bases at V and 2 bases at J, with 16 bases between the two ends. CDR3 protein: CASSQRWGRAGNTIYF. CDR3 nucleotides: TGTGCCAGCAGCCAAAGATGGGGGCGGGCTGGAAACACCATATATTTT.

This chain connects TRBV29-1 to TRBJ1-5; D unclear. Germline CDR1 is SQVTM and CDR2 is ANQGSEA. V shed 7 bases and J shed 4 bases, with 11 bases lying between them. The CDR3 has 12 residues. DNA for the CDR3: TGCAGCGGCGGTAACCTAAATCAGCCCCAGCATTTT. This encodes CSGGNLNQPQHF.

This chain joins TRBV28 and TRBJ2-7, with 8 positions matching TRBD2. Germline V gene lookup returns CDR1 MDHEN and CDR2 SYDVKM. This CDR3 comprises 13 residues. The J segment lost 3 bases and the V segment lost 8 bases, leaving 6 bases of the junction unmatched. CDR3 in DNA: TGTGCCAGCGCGTCTACTAGCGGCTACGAGCAGTACTTC. Translating gives CASASTSGYEQYF.

V gene TRBV21-1 combines with J gene TRBJ2-3; the DNA was not compared with TRBD2, the D call given in the table. TRBV21-1 is designated a pseudogene. The length of the CDR3 is 19 residues. The CDR3 spells CASSNSGLAGGFITDTQYF. For the CDR3, the DNA is TGTGCCAGCAGCAATTCTGGCCTAGCGGGGGGGTTTATAACAGATACGCAGTATTTT.

The rearrangement joins TRBV4-2 to TRBJ1-3; D call uncertain. Trimming pared 5 bases from V and 1 base from J, leaving 18 bases between. Looked up from germline, CDR1 is LGHNA and CDR2 is YNFKEQ. The CDR3 totals 17 residues. CDR3 coding DNA: TGTGCCAGCAGCAAGATCCGGGATCAGTTATCTGGAAACACCATATATTTT. Its translation: CASSKIRDQLSGNTIYF.

The V gene is TRBV7-9, the J gene TRBJ2-7; possible D gene TRBD1, 6 bases. Trimming cost V 11 bases and J 2 bases, with 28 bases left between them. The length of the CDR3 is 17 residues. Per germline, CDR1 SEHNR and CDR2 FQNEAQ (reference sequence). This chain's CDR3 is CASTGTGTRAYPYEQYF. Here the CDR3 DNA reads TGTGCCTCTACAGGCACAGGGACGAGGGCGTATCCCTACGAGCAGTACTTC. The full variable domain, rest sourced from reference TRBV7-9 and TRBJ2-7, is DTGVSQNPRHKITKRGQNVTFRCDPISEHNRLYWYRQTLGQGPEFLTYFQNEAQLEKSRLLSDRFSAERPKGSFSTLEIQRTEQGDSAMYLCASTGTGTRAYPYEQYFGPGTRLTVT.

The gene calls are TRBV2 and TRBJ2-5, with D unclear. Per germline, CDR1 SNHLY and CDR2 FYNNEI. Between the trimmed V and J ends, which lost 7 bases and 1 base, there was a span of 10 bases. The CDR3 length is 13 residues. CDR3 bases: TGTGCCAGCAATGGTCTGACCCAAGAGACCCAGTACTTC. Protein: CASNGLTQETQYF.

This clone was found once. This sequence joins TRBV9 and TRBJ1-6; 7 bases are a match to TRBD1. The junction had 9 bases not matched to a gene; V was cut back by 3 bases and J by 9 bases. CDR1 is SGDLS, CDR2 YYNGEE, per germline. This CDR3 spans 15 amino acids. In DNA form, the CDR3 reads TGTGCCAGCAGCGCCGCCGGGGACAGCTTTTCACCCCTCCACTTT. It encodes CASSAAGDSFSPLHF.

The rearrangement uses TRBV6-1 and TRBJ1-1; D gene unclear. Germline V gives CDR1 MNHNS, CDR2 SASEGT. CDR3 length: 16 amino acids. The V and J ends lost 2 bases and 1 base respectively, with 14 bases between them. CDR3 region: CASSELLGVSNTEAFF. CDR3 DNA: TGTGCCAGCAGTGAACTTTTAGGAGTATCGAACACTGAAGCTTTCTTT.

The chain couples TRBV19 to TRBJ2-1; 9 bases are shared with TRBD1. CDR1 and CDR2 (germline): LNHDA, SQIVND (reference sequence). The V gene end was trimmed by 1 base and the J gene end by 9 bases; junction bases not matched to a gene: 10. The CDR3 consists of 16 residues. CDR3 in amino acids: CASSIGRGTGGREQFF. The DNA of the CDR3 is TGTGCCAGTAGTATAGGTAGGGGAACAGGGGGCCGTGAGCAGTTCTTC. Complete variable domain (other parts from reference TRBV19 and TRBJ2-1): DGGITQSPKYLFRKEGQNVTLSCEQNLNHDAMYWYRQDPGQGLRLIYYSQIVNDFQKGDIAEGYSVSREKKESFPLTVTSAQKNPTAFYLCASSIGRGTGGREQFFGPGTRLTVL.

In this sample, this clone turned up a few times. The rearrangement links TRBV5-4 to TRBJ1-2; 8 bases fit TRBD1. The CDR3 totals 15 residues. CDR1 is SGHNT and CDR2 is YYREEE in the germline V gene (reference sequence). V dropped 4 bases and J dropped 4; count of bases not matched to a gene: 9. The chain's CDR3 is CASSPDGTGPYGYTF. CDR3 in DNA: TGTGCCAGCAGCCCAGATGGGACAGGACCCTATGGCTACACCTTC.

The chain recombines TRBV27 with TRBJ2-2, with 9 bases that match TRBD1. The germline V gene has CDR1 MNHEY and CDR2 SMNVEV (reference sequence). Trimming cost V 10 bases and J 6 bases; bases outside gene matches: 6. This CDR3 has 13 residues. The CDR3: CATGTGPAGELFF. The DNA for the CDR3 is TGTGCCACCGGGACAGGGCCGGCCGGGGAGCTGTTTTTT.

The CDR3 DNA is TGTGCCAGCAGCCAAACTAGCGGGAGGTTCAATGAGCAGTTCTTC. Amino acids: CASSQTSGRFNEQFF. J is TRBJ2-1 and V is TRBV9; TRBD2 matches at 12 bases. V lost 4 bases, J lost 6 bases, and 5 bases stayed unmatched. The CDR3 covers 15 residues. The germline V gene encodes CDR1 SGDLS and CDR2 YYNGEE.

The V gene is TRBV12-5, the J gene TRBJ1-6, with D tentatively TRBD1 (5 bases). The V and J ends lost 3 bases and 14 bases respectively, with 11 bases between them. Germline assignment: CDR1 LGHNT and CDR2 FRNRAP. CDR3 length: 12 residues. The DNA of the CDR3 is TGTGCTAGTGGTTTAGGGGTTACGACCCTCCACTTT. It translates to CASGLGVTTLHF.

The chain recombines TRBV7-3 with TRBJ2-1, with D tentatively TRBD1 or TRBD2 (5 bases each). V was cut by 8 bases and J by 10 bases, with 12 bases left in between. Germline-derived CDR1 and CDR2 are SGHTA and FQGTGA. CDR3 size: 11 residues. The CDR3 region is CASGVGDEQFF. As DNA, the CDR3 is TGTGCCAGCGGGGTGGGGGACGAGCAGTTCTTC.

This rearrangement joins TRBV4-1 to TRBJ2-7, with a possible D match to TRBD1 (6 bases). V lost 2 bases to trimming and J lost 2 bases, with 13 bases between them. The CDR3 is made up of 15 amino acids. From germline, CDR1 is MGHRA and CDR2 YSYEKL. The CDR3 is CASSQWADSPYEQYF. CDR3 sequence (DNA): TGCGCCAGCAGCCAATGGGCGGACAGTCCCTACGAGCAGTACTTC.

This sequence joins TRBV6-1 and TRBJ1-2; TRBD1 is a possible D gene (6 bases). CDR1 and CDR2 (germline): MNHNS, SASEGT. V lost 2 bases to trimming and J lost 8 bases, with 21 bases between them. The CDR3 runs 16 residues. Written as DNA, the CDR3 is TGTGCCAGCAGTGAAACCGGGAGAGGGGGTGGATGGGGCTACACCTTC. Translated: CASSETGRGGGWGYTF.

In its sample, this clone was seen a few times. The chain joins TRBV7-9 to TRBJ1-1, with 7 bases aligning to TRBD1. J lost 11 bases, V lost 5 bases, and 23 bases had no gene match. The CDR3 length is 17 residues. Germline values: CDR1 SEHNR, CDR2 FQNEAQ (reference sequence). The CDR3 sequence is CASSLTTTGTAKTGAFF. CDR3 nucleotides: TGTGCCAGCAGCCTAACGACAACCGGGACAGCTAAAACGGGGGCTTTCTTT.

This chain uses TRBV27 with TRBJ1-4; 7 bases line up with TRBD1. Germline lookup yields CDR1 MNHEY and CDR2 SMNVEV (reference sequence). The CDR3 consists of 16 residues. The V and J ends lost 3 bases and 3 bases, in that order; junction bases with no gene match: 7. In DNA form, the CDR3 reads TGTGCCAGCAGTTTGACAGGGATTCGTCCTAATGAAAAACTGTTTTTT. Its protein product is CASSLTGIRPNEKLFF.

The chain employs TRBV13 and TRBJ2-1, with 10 bases fitting TRBD2. With 2 bases clipped from V and 8 bases from J, the junction kept 9 bases outside the gene matches. CDR3 length: 16 residues. The germline V gene encodes CDR1 PRHDT and CDR2 FYEKMQ (reference sequence). The CDR3 DNA sequence: TGTGCCAGCAGCTTAAGTTCTAGCGGGAGATCTGATGAGCAGTTCTTC. Protein product: CASSLSSSGRSDEQFF.

V and J are TRBV5-1 and TRBJ2-7; 11 bases match TRBD1. CDR3 length equals 15 residues. Germline loops: CDR1 SGHRS, CDR2 YFSETQ. With 3 bases clipped from V and 0 bases from J, the junction kept 2 bases outside the gene matches. The CDR3 DNA follows: TGCGCCAGCAGCTATGGGACAGGGGGCTCCTACGAGCAGTACTTC. Its protein is CASSYGTGGSYEQYF.

This chain connects TRBV4-2 to TRBJ2-1; 12 bases fit TRBD2. Trimming cost V 2 bases and J 12 bases; bases outside gene matches: 8. The CDR3 extends over 15 amino acids. CDR1 and CDR2 (germline): LGHNA, YNFKEQ. CDR3 sequence reads: CASSQSVLAGGGQFF. The CDR3 DNA reads TGTGCCAGCAGCCAATCAGTGCTAGCGGGAGGGGGGCAGTTCTTC.

This chain uses TRBV29-1 with TRBJ2-7, with 7 positions matching TRBD1. From germline, CDR1 is SQVTM and CDR2 ANQGSEA. This CDR3 has 11 residues. V gave up 7 bases and J gave up 2 bases; unmatched junction bases: 2. CDR3 nucleotide sequence: TGCAGCGGGGGGACAGCCTACGAGCAGTACTTC. It specifies CSGGTAYEQYF.